This T cell receptor beta chain was captured by sequencing in a study of blood T cells in healthy people across ages. Alongside a J-beta primer mix, a sample-barcoded 5' primer served in a second PCR lasting about 7 to 12 cycles. Sequencing recovered at least 2.5 million CDR3-containing paired-end reads from each sample. MiXCR, run by TCRdb on the 5' RACE reads, gives a single entry per CDR3 protein. The sample lists hundreds of thousands of distinct CDR3 sequences, approximately 40% occurring once. This clonotype was picked up a small number of times. Its antigen remains unknown. V was clipped by 3 bases and J by 3 bases; unmatched bases: 7. In germline, CDR1 is DFQATT, CDR2 SNEGSKA (reference sequence). CDR3 length: 14 amino acids. Points from the study as a whole: The diversity estimates, figures obtained from one million T cells, were considered underestimates.

The chain recombines TRBV20-1 with TRBJ2-7; TRBD1 agrees at 8 bases. The TCR sequence derives from a man aged 80 or over in good health. The sequenced material came from blood. The CDR3 region has the DNA TGCAGTGCTAGGGGGCCGACAGGGGACTACGAGCAGTACTTC. Its translation is CSARGPTGDYEQYF.